One sample yielded the 10 T cell receptor beta chains listed below, sequenced in a study of blood T cell repertoires in COVID-19. Using immunoSEQ multiplex PCR, the repertoire was profiled, and TCRdb retains in-frame clones only, with some absent. The profile shows nearly 350,000 clones, under 95% of them singletons. Specimen: peripheral blood. Source of these receptors: a young woman who had recovered from COVID-19.

The V and J genes are TRBV19 and TRBJ2-4; maybe TRBD1 (6 bases). The V end lost 1 base, the J end lost 0 bases, and 13 bases lay between the germline ends. The CDR3 covers 17 residues. Per germline, CDR1 LNHDA and CDR2 SQIVND (reference sequence). CDR3 in DNA: TGTGCCAGTAGTATAGTTAGGGGGATCATAGCCAAAAACATTCAGTACTTC. Its protein product is CASSIVRGIIAKNIQYF.

The chain recombines TRBV28 with TRBJ1-5; D is perhaps TRBD1 (5 bases). This CDR3 contains 14 residues. V lost 6 bases and J lost 2, with 11 bases in between. Germline CDR1 is MDHEN and CDR2 is SYDVKM. The CDR3: CASSMTARNQPQHF. For the CDR3, the DNA is TGTGCCAGCAGCATGACAGCCCGCAATCAGCCCCAGCATTTT.

The chain employs TRBV6-5 and TRBJ2-3, with TRBD1 matching 9 bases. The J segment lost 4 bases and the V segment lost 5 bases, leaving 4 bases of the junction unmatched. CDR1 is MNHEY and CDR2 is SVGAGI in the germline V gene. There are 14 residues in the CDR3. The CDR3 reads CASSQRQGADTQYF. The CDR3 nucleotides are TGTGCCAGCAGTCAAAGACAGGGGGCAGATACGCAGTATTTT.

V and J are TRBV7-2 and TRBJ2-5, with a weak D call TRBD1 (5 bases). The CDR3 sequence is 14 residues long. Per the germline V gene, CDR1 is SGHTA and CDR2 is FQGNSA. The V end was cut by 5 bases, the J end by 1 base, with 11 bases between. CDR3 nucleotides: TGTGCCAGCAGCCAAAACCAGGGCCAAGAGACCCAGTACTTC. As protein: CASSQNQGQETQYF.

The chain uses TRBV27 and TRBJ2-1; 13 positions match TRBD2. The V gene's germline CDR1 is MNHEY and CDR2 SMNVEV (reference sequence). The CDR3 extends over 16 amino acids. The V gene end was trimmed by 6 bases and the J gene end by 3 bases; junction bases not matched to a gene: 5. DNA for the CDR3: TGTGCCAGCAGAACACTAGCGGGAGGGCTCTACAATGAGCAGTTCTTC. Protein product: CASRTLAGGLYNEQFF.

The rearrangement joins TRBV2 to TRBJ2-3; 7 bases are shared with TRBD2. The CDR3 contains 14 residues. Germline trimming cut 5 bases from V and 3 bases from J; bases unmatched to any gene: 5. Germline V lookup: CDR1 SNHLY, CDR2 FYNNEI. The CDR3 DNA sequence: TGTGCCAGCAGTCAAAGCGGGAAGACAGATACGCAGTATTTT. It specifies CASSQSGKTDTQYF.

The CDR3 DNA reads TGTGCCAGCAGTTTTGGTAGAGATACGCAGTATTTT. Residues: CASSFGRDTQYF. The J gene is TRBJ2-3, the V gene TRBV27, with D unresolved. The CDR3 is made up of 12 amino acids. V was clipped by 3 bases and J by 5 bases, with 6 bases between them. The germline gives CDR1 MNHEY, CDR2 SMNVEV (reference sequence).

The V and J genes are TRBV6-6 and TRBJ2-5; 13 nucleotides line up with TRBD2. This CDR3 contains 16 residues. Germline-derived CDR1 and CDR2 are MNHNY and SVGAGI (reference sequence). V was pared by 6 bases and J by 5 bases, with 9 bases of the junction left unmatched. CDR3 region: CASSPPGLAGQETQYF. The DNA of the CDR3 is TGTGCCAGCAGCCCCCCGGGACTAGCGGGGCAGGAGACCCAGTACTTC.

The chain joins TRBV7-2 to TRBJ1-1; D not certain. The V gene's germline CDR1 is SGHTA and CDR2 FQGNSA. V lost 6 bases and J lost 3, with 11 bases in between. The CDR3 spans 13 residues. CDR3 region: CASRRETYTEAFF. In DNA, the CDR3 is TGTGCCAGCAGGAGAGAGACTTACACTGAAGCTTTCTTT.

The gene calls are TRBV30 and TRBJ1-6; tentative D call: TRBD1 (5 bases). CDR3 length equals 14 residues. V shed 1 base and J shed 10 bases, with 14 bases lying between them. CDR1 GTSNPN and CDR2 SVGIG come from the germline V gene (reference sequence). The CDR3 nucleotides read TGTGCCTGGAGTGACGGGGGTTTTCGCTCACCCCTCCACTTT. Amino acids: CAWSDGGFRSPLHF.